This T cell receptor (beta chain) was identified in a study of blood T cell repertoires in COVID-19. Study overall: T cells, B-cell-depleted T cells, or PBMCs supplied cDNA or gDNA.

Per the original data handling: Amplification from reference gene primers served as the basis for estimated nucleated cell counts. Using immunoSEQ multiplex PCR, the repertoire was profiled, and TCRdb retains in-frame clones only, with some absent. V, J and clone size are taken as reported in that table, and D and trimming were inferred from the DNA itself. The table has hundreds of thousands of clones, roughly 90% seen once. This clone appeared once. Trimming left V 5 bases short and J 7 bases short, with 15 bases between. The V gene's germline CDR1 is MGHRA and CDR2 YSYEKL. This CDR3 has 14 amino acids.

The sequenced material came from peripheral blood. This receptor was taken from a woman aged 70-85 years with COVID-19, enrolled during active disease. This chain joins TRBV4-1 and TRBJ1-5; D not resolved. This CDR3 is CASSKSGLGQPQHF. In DNA form, the CDR3 reads TGCGCCAGCAGCAAAAGCGGGTTGGGGCAGCCCCAGCATTTT.